The entry below describes one T cell receptor (beta chain). CDR3-region Arm-PCR and iRepertoire HTBI primers produced the TCR beta libraries. Using its own MiXCR run on the multiplex PCR reads, TCRdb lists one record per CDR3 protein. The profile shows under 800,000 distinct CDR3 sequences, roughly 15% of them singletons. The source of the sample is a study of regulatory T cells in long-lasting Graves disease. Time point indicated: newly diagnosed GD, antithyroid drugs for less than 3 months. Extracted RNA from PBMCs served as the source of the TCR library. These records were also assigned to another study, of T cells in Graves' hyperthyroidism and ophthalmopathy.

This clonotype was obtained from a woman aged 25 to 45 with Graves disease. This specimen consisted of peripheral blood mononuclear cells (PBMCs), obtained at new diagnosis, from a patient treated with antithyroid drugs.

The CDR3 loop reads CASSQGRSGIGNEQFF. The CDR3, as DNA: TGTGCCAGCAGCCAAGGTCGAAGCGGTATTGGGAATGAGCAGTTCTTC. This chain uses TRBV3-1 with TRBJ2-1, with a weak D call TRBD2 (5 bases). CDR3 length equals 16 residues. The V gene's germline CDR1 is LGHDT and CDR2 YNNKEL (reference sequence). The V end lost 1 base, the J end lost 7 bases, and 17 bases lay between the germline ends.